The T cell receptor beta chain under discussion was sequenced for a study of T cell changes during pregnancy in multiple sclerosis. Libraries were prepared by immunoSEQ multiplex PCR; TCRdb keeps only in-frame clonotypes and omits some of them. This table has fewer than 90,000 clones, about 94% appearing once. The source is a female donor with multiple sclerosis, enrolled in a pregnancy study. The sample consisted of peripheral blood, taken in the third trimester of pregnancy.

CDR3 region: CASSLGEDRGPHGYTF. Here the CDR3 DNA reads TGTGCCAGCAGCCTGGGAGAGGACAGGGGCCCTCATGGCTACACCTTC. The chain couples TRBV7-6 to TRBJ1-2; 9 nucleotides line up with TRBD1. After removal of 5 bases from V and 6 bases from J, the junction contained 13 bases not matched to a gene. The CDR3 has 16 amino acids. Germline values: CDR1 SGHVS, CDR2 FNYEAQ.